The clone carrying this T cell receptor beta chain was counted a few times. The sample originates from a study of blood T cell repertoires in COVID-19. Study summary: PBMCs, B-cell-depleted T cells, or T cells provided the cDNA or gDNA that made up the material.

Trimming removed 6 bases from V and 3 bases from J; junction bases left unmatched: 6. Germline V lookup: CDR1 KGHSH, CDR2 LQKENI. The CDR3 has 14 residues. Clones were read by immunoSEQ multiplex PCR, and TCRdb kept only the in-frame ones, dropping some. The table records roughly 100,000 clones, approximately 85% of them present only once. This clonotype was obtained from a man aged 50 to 60 with acute or convalescent COVID-19. V and J are TRBV18 and TRBJ1-1, with 8 bases matching TRBD1. Sequenced sample: peripheral blood. CDR3 loop: CASSSGQAYTEAFF. DNA for the CDR3: TGTGCCAGCTCCTCGGGACAGGCCTACACTGAAGCTTTCTTT.